This T cell receptor beta chain came from a study of blood T cell repertoires in COVID-19. Study in general: The samples span acute and convalescent COVID-19 from the United States, Italy and Spain. The analysed material was cDNA or gDNA that came from T cells, B-cell-depleted T cells, or PBMCs.

The V gene end was trimmed by 3 bases and the J gene end by 5 bases; junction bases not matched to a gene: 18. Germline CDR1 and CDR2: MNHEY and SMNVEV (reference sequence). This CDR3 region has 18 residues. Authors' data handling: Reference gene primers were amplified, and this amplification served to estimate nucleated cell counts. This table comes from immunoSEQ multiplex PCR, and its TCRdb copy is limited to in-frame clones, with some not included. Clone size and the V and J calls come from that table; the DNA yielded D and trimming. The sample lists about 50,000 clones, around 88% occurring once.

The source of this sequence is an older woman with acute or convalescent COVID-19. The chain uses TRBV27 and TRBJ1-2; TRBD1 aligns across 7 bases. Sequencing was carried out using peripheral blood. The CDR3 DNA is TGTGCCAGCAGTTTTGCGCAAGGACAGGCCCAAGTTCGGTATGGCTACACCTTC. It encodes CASSFAQGQAQVRYGYTF.